The 30 T cell receptor beta chains below were found in one sample sequenced in a study of shared clonotypes between healthy human individuals. Some clones are missing from TCRdb's copy, which holds only in-frame ones; the method was immunoSEQ multiplex PCR. The sample contains about 1.5 million clones, around 98% of which appear only once. The sample taken for sequencing was naive CD4+ T cells sorted from blood. Subset here: CD45RA+ positively selected. Source of these receptors: a man aged 25 to 40 in good health.

J is TRBJ2-7 and V is TRBV2; TRBD2 is a possible D gene (7 bases). Deletions cut 3 bases from V and 4 bases from J, with 13 bases between. There are 14 residues in the CDR3. Germline V gene lookup returns CDR1 SNHLY and CDR2 FYNNEI. CDR3 sequence: CASSDGGAGYEQYF. The CDR3 coding sequence is TGTGCCAGCAGTGATGGGGGGGCCGGTTACGAGCAGTACTTC. The whole variable domain, remainder taken from reference TRBV2 and TRBJ2-7, is EPEVTQTPSHQVTQMGQEVILRCVPISNHLYFYWYRQILGQKVEFLVSFYNNEISEKSEIFDDQFSVERPDGSNFTLKIRSTKLEDSAMYFCASSDGGAGYEQYFGPGTRLTVT.

V and J are TRBV5-1 and TRBJ1-4, with D perhaps matching TRBD1 (6 bases). CDR3 size: 13 residues. V was cut by 8 bases and J by 6 bases, with 14 bases left in between. CDR1 and CDR2 (germline): SGHRS, YFSETQ. The CDR3 protein is CASFGDNDEKLFF. CDR3 coding DNA: TGCGCCAGTTTTGGGGACAACGATGAAAAACTGTTTTTT.

The count of this clone is one. An end of the junction differs from the germline gene, which may be a read error. This sequence joins TRBV7-7 and TRBJ2-5, with TRBD2 matching 11 bases. The germline CDR1 and CDR2 sequences are SSHAT and FNYEAQ (reference sequence). The CDR3 is made up of 17 amino acids. CDR3: CASSSSTSGRGEETQYF. The CDR3 DNA is TGTGCTAGCAGCTCCTCAACTAGCGGGAGAGGGGAAGAGACCCAGTACTTC.

The rearrangement uses TRBV2 and TRBJ1-5; perhaps TRBD1 as D (5 bases). V lost 3 bases, J lost 5 bases, and 17 bases lay in between. The CDR3 spans 16 residues. Looked up from germline, CDR1 is SNHLY and CDR2 is FYNNEI. CDR3 amino acids: CASSDGTLAAHQPQHF. CDR3 nucleotide sequence: TGTGCCAGCAGTGATGGGACCTTAGCGGCTCATCAGCCCCAGCATTTT.

This chain's CDR3 is CASSAPNTGELFF. The CDR3 DNA sequence: TGTGCCAGCAGTGCCCCGAACACCGGGGAGCTGTTTTTT. The V gene is TRBV6-1, the J gene TRBJ2-2; D uncertain. V gave up 4 bases and J gave up 0 bases, with 3 bases separating them. This CDR3 contains 13 residues. Germline assignment: CDR1 MNHNS and CDR2 SASEGT.

This chain uses TRBV6-6 with TRBJ2-7; 7 bases line up with TRBD1. Trimming cost V 4 bases and J 0 bases; bases outside gene matches: 3. CDR1 and CDR2 from the germline V gene are MNHNY and SVGAGI (reference sequence). This CDR3 has 14 residues. The CDR3 DNA follows: TGTGCCAGCAGTTCGAACAGGGGCTCCTACGAGCAGTACTTC. Protein product: CASSSNRGSYEQYF.

In its sample, this clone was seen once. The chain uses TRBV25-1 and TRBJ2-7; 8 nucleotides match TRBD1. J was trimmed by 2 bases and V by 4 bases; bases with no gene match: 7. Per germline, CDR1 MGHDK and CDR2 SYGVNS. The CDR3 length is 15 residues. The DNA for the CDR3 is TGTGCCAGCAGTGTTCGGACAGGGCTGGCCTACGAGCAGTACTTC. This encodes CASSVRTGLAYEQYF.

The chain joins TRBV4-1 to TRBJ2-5, with TRBD1 matching 9 bases. Trimming removed 2 bases from V and 6 bases from J; junction bases left unmatched: 7. CDR3 length equals 15 residues. The germline V gene has CDR1 MGHRA and CDR2 YSYEKL. The CDR3: CASSQLDRGGKTQYF. The CDR3 DNA reads TGCGCCAGCAGCCAACTGGACAGGGGTGGGAAGACCCAGTACTTC.

J is TRBJ1-5 and V is TRBV19, with TRBD1 as a possible D gene (5 bases). The CDR3 length is 14 residues. CDR1 is LNHDA and CDR2 is SQIVND in the germline V gene (reference sequence). Trimming stripped 5 bases from V and 6 bases from J, with 14 bases between. The DNA of the CDR3 is TGTGCCAGTAGTGCATACAACAGGCGTCAGCCCCAGCATTTT. Residues: CASSAYNRRQPQHF.

The rearrangement joins TRBV28 to TRBJ2-7, with a possible D match to TRBD2 (6 bases). V was trimmed by 6 bases and J by 5 bases, leaving 14 bases between them. The CDR3 sequence is 13 residues long. Germline-derived CDR1 and CDR2 are MDHEN and SYDVKM. CDR3 bases: TGTGCCAGCAGGAACCGGAGGGTGGACGAGCAGTACTTC. Amino acids: CASRNRRVDEQYF.

The chain uses TRBV30 and TRBJ2-1, with D unclear. Trimming stripped 7 bases from V and 0 bases from J, with 7 bases between. There are 12 residues in the CDR3. Per germline, CDR1 GTSNPN and CDR2 SVGIG (reference sequence). CDR3 nucleotides: TGTGCCTCTTTGAGCTCCTACAATGAGCAGTTCTTC. Translating it yields CASLSSYNEQFF. Using reference TRBV30 and TRBJ2-1 for the parts outside the CDR3, the full variable domain is SQTIHQWPATLVQPVGSPLSLECTVEGTSNPNLYWYRQAAGRGLQLLFYSVGIGQISSEVPQNLSASRPQDRQFILSSKKLLLSDSGFYLCASLSSYNEQFFGPGTRLTVL.

CDR3 coding DNA: TGTGCCAGCAGTTTCCCTGGACAGGGGGCACGAACCTTC. Amino acid sequence: CASSFPGQGARTF. The V gene is TRBV28, the J gene TRBJ1-2; 11 nucleotides line up with TRBD1. The CDR3 length is 13 residues. Germline values: CDR1 MDHEN, CDR2 SYDVKM. The V and J ends lost 3 bases and 14 bases, in that order; junction bases with no gene match: 8.

This clone was counted between two and nine times. For the CDR3, the DNA is TGTGCCAGCAGCAAACAGGAGATCTATGGCTACACCTTC. Its protein product is CASSKQEIYGYTF. The chain carries TRBV16 and TRBJ1-2; the D gene is possibly TRBD1 (5 bases). The CDR3 runs to 13 residues. Germline lookup yields CDR1 KGHSY and CDR2 FQNENV. V dropped 5 bases and J dropped 4 bases, with 11 bases sitting between them.

The chain couples TRBV11-1 to TRBJ1-1; 8 bases match TRBD1. This CDR3 region has 15 residues. V shed 2 bases, J shed 4 bases, and the junction held 6 bases outside the gene matches. Germline CDR1 and CDR2: SGHAT and FQDESV (reference sequence). The CDR3 protein is CASSLRTGLGTEAFF. CDR3 nucleotides: TGTGCCAGCAGCTTAAGGACAGGGCTGGGCACTGAAGCTTTCTTT.

The chain couples TRBV2 to TRBJ2-3, with 13 bases aligning to TRBD2. J was trimmed by 2 bases and V by 7 bases; bases with no gene match: 9. Germline loops: CDR1 SNHLY, CDR2 FYNNEI. The CDR3 is made up of 17 amino acids. The CDR3 protein is CASTYILAGGSTDTQYF. CDR3 sequence (DNA): TGTGCCAGCACTTATATACTAGCGGGAGGGTCCACAGATACGCAGTATTTT.

This chain links TRBV5-5 with TRBJ2-7, with a possible D match to TRBD2 (5 bases). CDR1 is SGHKS and CDR2 is YYEKEE in the germline V gene (reference sequence). The germline V and J ends were trimmed by 4 bases and 7 bases, with 18 bases remaining between them. The CDR3 extends over 14 amino acids. The DNA for the CDR3 is TGTGCCAGCAGCGTGGATAGAGGGAGTTGGGAGCAGTACTTC. Its protein is CASSVDRGSWEQYF.

The rearrangement links TRBV27 to TRBJ1-3; no clear D gene. The CDR3 length is 14 residues. V gave up 4 bases and J gave up 2 bases, with 9 bases separating them. Germline loops: CDR1 MNHEY, CDR2 SMNVEV (reference sequence). The CDR3 region is CASSSLRTGNTIYF. The DNA for the CDR3 is TGTGCCAGCAGTTCCCTCCGAACTGGAAACACCATATATTTT.

This clone was seen only once. In nucleotides, the CDR3 is TGTGCCAGCGCCCAGGGCCACCAAGAGACCCAGTACTTC. Protein product: CASAQGHQETQYF. The chain carries TRBV7-2 and TRBJ2-5; TRBD1 is a possible D gene (5 bases). There are 13 residues in the CDR3. V lost 8 bases and J lost 0, with 10 bases in between. The germline CDR1 and CDR2 sequences are SGHTA and FQGNSA.

The chain recombines TRBV15 with TRBJ1-4; no clear D. Trimming stripped 0 bases from V and 12 bases from J, with 20 bases between. The CDR3 runs 16 residues. Germline V lookup: CDR1 LNHNV, CDR2 YYDKDF (reference sequence). CDR3 DNA: TGTGCCACCAGCAGAGATCGTCCCCGCGGCTATGGGGAACTGTTTTTT. It yields the protein CATSRDRPRGYGELFF.

The chain has TRBV14 and TRBJ2-1; no definite D call. The length of the CDR3 is 13 residues. CDR1 is SGHDN and CDR2 is FVKESK in the germline V gene. The V end was cut by 3 bases, the J end by 5 bases, with 8 bases between. The CDR3 bases are TGTGCCAGCAGCCACTTCTGGAACAATGAGCAGTTCTTC. Its translation: CASSHFWNNEQFF.

In DNA form, the CDR3 reads TGTGCCAGCAGCTTGAGGACTAGCGGATACAATGAGCAGTTCTTC. This encodes CASSLRTSGYNEQFF. This chain joins TRBV5-8 and TRBJ2-1, with 10 bases identical to TRBD2. The CDR3 runs 15 residues. The germline V gene encodes CDR1 SGHTS and CDR2 YDEGEE. Trimming at V came to 1 base and at J to 4 bases, leaving 2 bases not matched to a gene.

This clone has just a few counts. The chain employs TRBV6-5 and TRBJ2-7, with 7 nucleotides matching TRBD1. V lost 0 bases to trimming and J lost 3 bases; unmatched junction nucleotides: 5. This CDR3 region has 15 residues. Germline CDR1 and CDR2: MNHEY and SVGAGI. The CDR3 DNA follows: TGTGCCAGCAGTTACTCGACTGCAGGGGGCTACGAGCAGTACTTC. Translating gives CASSYSTAGGYEQYF.

The rearrangement uses TRBV4-1 and TRBJ2-7; a weak D match, TRBD2 (5 bases). The germline V and J ends were trimmed by 0 bases and 6 bases, with 9 bases remaining between them. This CDR3 is built from 13 residues. CDR1 is MGHRA and CDR2 is YSYEKL in the germline V gene. The CDR3 coding sequence is TGCGCCAGCAGCCAAGATCCGGGAAGCGAGCAGTACTTC. Residues: CASSQDPGSEQYF.

The J gene is TRBJ2-7, the V gene TRBV2; 7 nucleotides match TRBD1. Per germline, CDR1 SNHLY and CDR2 FYNNEI. With 8 bases clipped from V and 1 base from J, the junction kept 5 bases outside the gene matches. CDR3 length: 13 amino acids. CDR3 loop: CASQTGPSYEQYF. CDR3 nucleotides: TGTGCCAGCCAGACAGGGCCATCCTACGAGCAGTACTTC.

The V call is TRBV5-1, the J call TRBJ2-3; D ambiguous. In germline, CDR1 is SGHRS, CDR2 YFSETQ. Between the trimmed V and J ends, which lost 4 bases and 0 bases, there was a span of 15 bases. The CDR3 spans 16 residues. For the CDR3, the DNA is TGCGCCAGCAGCCTCTCACGGCTCATTAGCACAGATACGCAGTATTTT. Translation: CASSLSRLISTDTQYF. Looking up the rest from reference TRBV5-1 and TRBJ2-3 gives the full variable domain: KAGVTQTPRYLIKTRGQQVTLSCSPISGHRSVSWYQQTPGQGLQFLFEYFSETQRNKGNFPGRFSGRQFSNSRSEMNVSTLELGDSALYLCASSLSRLISTDTQYFGPGTRLTVL.

The rearrangement links TRBV19 to TRBJ2-7; D is possibly TRBD1 (5 bases). The V gene lost 4 bases and the J gene lost 5 bases, with 12 bases spanning the gap. The CDR3 has 13 amino acids. The germline CDR1 and CDR2 sequences are LNHDA and SQIVND (reference sequence). This CDR3 is CASSSLGLHEQYF. CDR3 sequence (DNA): TGTGCCAGTAGTAGTCTGGGGCTCCACGAGCAGTACTTC.

This chain joins TRBV28 and TRBJ2-2; D may be TRBD2 (6 bases). V lost 4 bases, J lost 9 bases, and 9 bases lay in between. Germline V CDR1 and CDR2: MDHEN, SYDVKM. The CDR3 runs to 12 residues. CDR3 in DNA: TGTGCCAGCAGTTCCGGGGGTAGGGAGCTGTTTTTT. It specifies CASSSGGRELFF.

The V gene is TRBV29-1, the J gene TRBJ1-2, with D perhaps TRBD1 (5 bases). The V gene lost 4 bases and the J gene lost 3 bases, with 6 bases spanning the gap. The CDR3 is 11 residues long. Per germline, CDR1 SQVTM and CDR2 ANQGSEA. CDR3 bases: TGCAGCGTTGCAGGGCACTATGGCTACACCTTC. This translates into CSVAGHYGYTF.

This clone was seen only once. The chain links TRBV20-1 to TRBJ1-2; tentative D call: TRBD1 (6 bases). Trimming removed 7 bases at V and 8 bases at J, with 14 bases between. The germline gives CDR1 DFQATT, CDR2 SNEGSKA (reference sequence). The CDR3 runs to 11 residues. CDR3 nucleotide sequence: TGCAGTGGCAGAGGGGGATTGGGCTACACCTTC. It is translated as CSGRGGLGYTF.

The CDR3 DNA is TGTGCCAGCAGCGCGACAGGGTTGGTACACGAGCAGTACTTC. Protein sequence: CASSATGLVHEQYF. The chain combines TRBV7-6 with TRBJ2-7; the match to TRBD1 covers 7 bases. CDR1 SGHVS and CDR2 FNYEAQ come from the germline V gene. This CDR3 spans 14 amino acids. With V trimmed by 5 bases and J by 5 bases, 9 bases remained unmatched.